This record covers a single T cell receptor beta chain. Its antigen is still unknown. This sample was included in a study of cytomegalovirus exposure and HLA in healthy donors. Study-level findings and limits: For TCR beta chains, V- and J-gene trimming was later linked to a missense DCLRE1C variant.

The PCR made use of 60 Vbeta and 13 Jbeta primers. The data were produced by immunoSEQ multiplex PCR, yet TCRdb's version contains in-frame clones alone and is incomplete. In the table there are 110,000 or so clones, 82% of which are singletons. Trimming removed 2 bases at V and 8 bases at J, with 15 bases between. The germline CDR1 and CDR2 sequences are MNHEY and SVGAGI. This CDR3 contains 15 residues. The clonotype originates from a woman between 18 and 29 years old in good health and CMV-seronegative. The chain carries TRBV6-5 and TRBJ1-4, with D possibly being TRBD1 (5 bases). Sequenced input: PBMCs. The CDR3, as DNA: TGTGCCAGCAGTTACGGGGGGACCCCAGGGGAAAAACTGTTTTTT. Translation: CASSYGGTPGEKLFF.